The 31 T cell receptor beta chains below all came from one sample that was sequenced in a study of CD8 T cells in Susac syndrome. cDNA came from around 0.5 to 1 ug RNA primed by random hexamers. TCRdb independently ran MiXCR on the immunoSEQ multiplex PCR reads; one entry per CDR3 protein. Of roughly 120,000 distinct CDR3 sequences detected, around 94% appear once; the ten largest clones hold about 0.13%. The material sequenced was CD4+ T cells from PBMCs. The receptor set was obtained from a human donor with multiple sclerosis.

The genes are TRBV30 and TRBJ2-2; TRBD2 agrees at 10 bases. The CDR3 loop spans 15 amino acids. Trimming cost V 2 bases and J 5 bases; bases outside gene matches: 5. Germline V gene sequence: CDR1 GTSNPN, CDR2 SVGIG (reference sequence). The CDR3, as DNA: TGTGCCTGGAGTCGAATAGCGGGAGGAACCGGGGAGCTGTTTTTT. Its translation: CAWSRIAGGTGELFF.

The chain joins TRBV12-5 to TRBJ1-2; D is undetermined. Germline V gene sequence: CDR1 LGHNT, CDR2 FRNRAP. The CDR3 is made up of 13 amino acids. The V and J ends lost 5 bases and 4 bases respectively, with 11 bases between them. This CDR3 is CASGLSGGYGYTF. CDR3 bases: TGTGCTAGTGGTCTGTCTGGAGGCTATGGCTACACCTTC.

This clonotype occurred once. This CDR3 is CSAGQGQETQYF. CDR3 DNA: TGCAGCGCCGGACAGGGTCAAGAGACCCAGTACTTC. V usage is TRBV29-1 and J usage is TRBJ2-5; 8 bases fit TRBD1. The CDR3 extends over 12 amino acids. Trimming at V came to 7 bases and at J to 2 bases, leaving 3 bases not matched to a gene. Germline V gives CDR1 SQVTM, CDR2 ANQGSEA.

This clonotype was seen just once. This chain uses TRBV20-1 with TRBJ2-3; 12 bases agree with TRBD2. CDR1 and CDR2 (germline): DFQATT, SNEGSKA (reference sequence). Germline trimming cut 5 bases from V and 0 bases from J; bases unmatched to any gene: 6. CDR3 size: 16 residues. The CDR3 DNA follows: TGCAGTGCTCCTCGGACTAGCGGGGCTAGCACAGATACGCAGTATTTT. This translates into CSAPRTSGASTDTQYF.

V is TRBV5-1 and J is TRBJ1-5, with 11 positions matching TRBD1. The CDR3 consists of 16 residues. J gave up 3 bases and V 4 bases, and 6 bases lay outside the gene matches. Germline CDR1 SGHRS, CDR2 YFSETQ. The CDR3 bases are TGCGCCAGCAGCCCAGGACAGGGGGCGATCAATCAGCCCCAGCATTTT. Translated, it gives CASSPGQGAINQPQHF. Full variable domain (outside the CDR3, taken from reference TRBV5-1 and TRBJ1-5): KAGVTQTPRYLIKTRGQQVTLSCSPISGHRSVSWYQQTPGQGLQFLFEYFSETQRNKGNFPGRFSGRQFSNSRSEMNVSTLELGDSALYLCASSPGQGAINQPQHFGDGTRLSIL.

This chain connects TRBV30 to TRBJ1-2, with D maybe TRBD1 (5 bases). V shed 7 bases and J shed 4 bases, with 19 bases lying between them. This CDR3 contains 14 residues. CDR1 GTSNPN and CDR2 SVGIG come from the germline V gene (reference sequence). This chain's CDR3 is CASLRGRIGYGYTF. The DNA for the CDR3 is TGTGCCTCCCTAAGGGGCAGGATCGGCTATGGCTACACCTTC.

In this sample, this clonotype turned up a few times. The V and J genes are TRBV12-3 or TRBV12-4 and TRBJ1-5; D not certain. V was cut by 5 bases and J by 0 bases, with 8 bases left in between. The CDR3 length is 14 residues. CDR3 residues: CASSQTDSNQPQHF. In DNA, the CDR3 is TGTGCCAGCAGTCAGACGGATAGCAATCAGCCCCAGCATTTT.

The V and J genes are TRBV27 and TRBJ2-1, with TRBD2 identical over 7 bases. Germline lookup yields CDR1 MNHEY and CDR2 SMNVEV (reference sequence). V dropped 5 bases and J dropped 0; count of bases not matched to a gene: 7. The CDR3 sequence is 16 residues long. CDR3 protein: CASSQERGSSYNEQFF. DNA of the CDR3: TGTGCCAGCAGTCAGGAGCGGGGTAGCTCCTACAATGAGCAGTTCTTC.

The genes are TRBV5-1 and TRBJ2-6; 12 bases are shared with TRBD1. Germline V lookup: CDR1 SGHRS, CDR2 YFSETQ. V shed 4 bases and J 2 bases; nucleotides not matched to a gene: 7. This CDR3 region has 18 residues. The CDR3 spells CASSLTGTGGTGANVLTF. The CDR3, as DNA: TGCGCCAGCAGCCTAACCGGGACAGGGGGCACTGGGGCCAACGTCCTGACTTTC.

This rearrangement joins TRBV4-2 to TRBJ2-1, with 12 bases matching TRBD2. The CDR3 spans 17 residues. Germline V lookup: CDR1 LGHNA, CDR2 YNFKEQ. V was clipped by 4 bases and J by 5 bases; unmatched bases: 9. CDR3 sequence (DNA): TGTGCCAGCAGCCTACTAGCGGGGGGTCCTCCCCACAATGAGCAGTTCTTC. Its translation: CASSLLAGGPPHNEQFF.

On this clonotype: Its ends do not fully match the called genes, so a read error is possible. The V and J genes are TRBV12-3 or TRBV12-4 and TRBJ1-2; D remains ambiguous. The CDR3 covers 12 residues. CDR3 sequence: CASSLSNFGYTF. The DNA for the CDR3 is TGTGCCAGCAGTTTGTCGAACTTTGGCTACACCTTC.

The chain has TRBV20-1 and TRBJ1-4, with D tentatively TRBD1 (5 bases). With 6 bases removed from V and 4 bases from J, the gap between germline ends came to 12 bases. There are 13 residues in the CDR3. Germline-derived CDR1 and CDR2 are DFQATT and SNEGSKA (reference sequence). CDR3 region: CSAGDGDNEKLFF. As DNA, the CDR3 is TGCAGTGCCGGGGACGGAGATAATGAAAAACTGTTTTTT.

The V call is TRBV29-1, the J call TRBJ2-5, with a possible D match to TRBD2 (5 bases). The germline V gene has CDR1 SQVTM and CDR2 ANQGSEA. Trimming shortened V by 5 bases and J by 1 base, and 11 bases separated the two germline ends. CDR3 size: 13 residues. Here the CDR3 reads CSVSTGVQETQYF. In DNA, the CDR3 is TGCAGCGTTTCGACCGGGGTCCAAGAGACCCAGTACTTC.

CDR3 DNA: TGTGCCTGGAGTGTATCGGGGGCGACCATCGAGCAGTACTTC. Translated: CAWSVSGATIEQYF. V usage is TRBV30 and J usage is TRBJ2-7; perhaps D is TRBD1 or TRBD2 (6 bases each). The V end lost 0 bases, the J end lost 6 bases, and 15 bases lay between the germline ends. There are 14 residues in the CDR3. The V gene's germline CDR1 is GTSNPN and CDR2 SVGIG (reference sequence).

The chain is built from TRBV30 and TRBJ2-5; D is ambiguous. V gave up 1 base and J gave up 0 bases, with 12 bases separating them. The CDR3 consists of 15 residues. Germline loops: CDR1 GTSNPN, CDR2 SVGIG (reference sequence). CDR3: CAWSGNPPYQETQYF. CDR3 nucleotides: TGTGCCTGGAGTGGGAATCCGCCGTACCAAGAGACCCAGTACTTC.

The chain carries TRBV4-1 and TRBJ2-1; possible D gene TRBD2, 5 bases. The V gene lost 0 bases and the J gene lost 0 bases, with 15 bases spanning the gap. The CDR3 extends over 18 amino acids. CDR1 is MGHRA, CDR2 YSYEKL, per germline. The CDR3 protein is CASSQDVSSASSYNEQFF. The CDR3 coding sequence is TGCGCCAGCAGCCAAGATGTCAGTAGCGCTAGCTCCTACAATGAGCAGTTCTTC.

V and J are TRBV30 and TRBJ1-1; no firm D call. Germline values: CDR1 GTSNPN, CDR2 SVGIG (reference sequence). Trimming cost V 4 bases and J 1 base, with 16 bases left between them. The CDR3 length is 15 residues. Written as DNA, the CDR3 is TGTGCCTGGATTGTCCCCGGCTTCCAGAACACTGAAGCTTTCTTT. This sequence encodes CAWIVPGFQNTEAFF.

The chain carries TRBV5-1 and TRBJ2-5; D is ambiguous. Germline CDR1 reads SGHRS; CDR2 reads YFSETQ. The CDR3 is 14 amino acids. The V gene lost 0 bases and the J gene lost 3 bases, with 9 bases spanning the gap. CDR3 DNA: TGCGCCAGCAGCTTGGAGTCCACTAAAGAGACCCAGTACTTC. Protein: CASSLESTKETQYF.

The chain joins TRBV5-1 to TRBJ2-5; 9 bases match TRBD2. CDR1 and CDR2 (germline): SGHRS, YFSETQ. The trim removed 4 bases at V and 1 base at J, leaving 8 bases unmatched. The CDR3 has 16 residues. The CDR3 here is CASSLYLAGAQETQYF. CDR3 nucleotides: TGCGCCAGCAGCCTATATTTAGCGGGGGCCCAAGAGACCCAGTACTTC.

Only one count was recorded for this clonotype. The chain links TRBV3-1 to TRBJ2-2; perhaps TRBD2 as D (5 bases). The CDR3 is 16 residues long. The V end lost 3 bases, the J end lost 2 bases, and 13 bases lay between the germline ends. CDR1 is LGHDT and CDR2 is YNNKEL in the germline V gene (reference sequence). CDR3 in amino acids: CASSQGVPTNTGELFF. The DNA of the CDR3 is TGTGCCAGCAGCCAGGGAGTCCCCACTAACACCGGGGAGCTGTTTTTT.

This chain uses TRBV5-6 with TRBJ1-1; D gene unclear. The CDR3 length is 14 residues. V lost 7 bases and J 1 base, leaving 14 bases between the germline ends. CDR1 and CDR2 (germline): SGHDT, YYEEEE. The CDR3 nucleotides are TGTGCCAGCGGATATGGACCTCAGAACACTGAAGCTTTCTTT. The encoded protein is CASGYGPQNTEAFF.

This clonotype was recorded a few times. The chain carries TRBV6-2 or TRBV6-3 and TRBJ1-6, with D perhaps matching TRBD1 (5 bases). This CDR3 region has 14 residues. Germline lookup yields CDR1 MNHEY and CDR2 SVGEGT. The V and J ends lost 8 bases and 7 bases respectively, with 15 bases between them. Here the CDR3 reads CASHAGTANSPLHF. The DNA of the CDR3 is TGTGCCAGCCATGCTGGGACCGCGAATTCACCCCTCCACTTT.

A single count supports this clonotype. This sequence joins TRBV7-8 and TRBJ1-6; 7 bases fit TRBD1. J gave up 3 bases and V 2 bases, and 7 bases lay outside the gene matches. Germline CDR1 SGHVS, CDR2 FQNEAQ. The CDR3 extends over 17 amino acids. As DNA, the CDR3 is TGTGCCAGCAGCTTAAGGAGGGACAGAGACTATAATTCACCCCTCCACTTT. This gives the protein CASSLRRDRDYNSPLHF.

V is TRBV24-1 and J is TRBJ1-1; TRBD1 is a possible D gene (5 bases). The CDR3 is made up of 14 amino acids. The V end was cut by 5 bases, the J end by 11 bases, with 20 bases between. CDR1 and CDR2 from the germline V gene are KGHDR and SFDVKD. The CDR3 reads CATSGDHISTGAFF. The CDR3 DNA is TGTGCCACCAGTGGGGACCACATTTCTACCGGGGCTTTCTTT.

The chain carries TRBV25-1 and TRBJ2-4; TRBD1 or TRBD2 may be the D gene (6 bases each). Germline V gene sequence: CDR1 MGHDK, CDR2 SYGVNS. V was shortened by 8 bases and J by 15 bases, with 32 bases between the two germline ends. The CDR3 sequence is 16 residues long. In nucleotides, the CDR3 is TGTGCCAGCTGCCTAATCAAAGGGGGGAGCCTAATCGTCAGGTACTTC. Encoded protein: CASCLIKGGSLIVRYF.

This sequence joins TRBV7-9 and TRBJ1-1; tentatively, D is TRBD1 (6 bases). Trimming took off 5 bases at V and 4 bases at J, with 14 bases between the two ends. Per germline, CDR1 SEHNR and CDR2 FQNEAQ (reference sequence). The CDR3 sequence is 14 residues long. The CDR3 region is CASSIQGPSTEAFF. The CDR3 DNA follows: TGTGCCAGCAGCATACAGGGTCCGAGCACTGAAGCTTTCTTT.

This clonotype was observed a single time. The chain uses TRBV19 and TRBJ2-7; 12 bases match TRBD2. Germline values: CDR1 LNHDA, CDR2 SQIVND (reference sequence). V lost 7 bases, J lost 2 bases, and 12 bases stayed unmatched. The CDR3 covers 17 residues. The CDR3 loop reads CASTYRELAGGTYEQYF. The CDR3 DNA reads as TGTGCCAGTACTTATCGGGAACTAGCGGGAGGTACCTACGAGCAGTACTTC.

The V call is TRBV12-5, the J call TRBJ1-2; D gene uncertain. Trimming pared 6 bases from V and 8 bases from J, leaving 16 bases between. The CDR3 contains 13 residues. Germline CDR1 reads LGHNT; CDR2 reads FRNRAP. The CDR3 DNA is TGTGCTAGTGGCCGGCTTCAAAGCGGGGGCTACACCTTC. The encoded protein is CASGRLQSGGYTF.

The rearrangement uses TRBV7-8 and TRBJ2-2; TRBD1 or TRBD2 may be the D gene (6 bases each). The CDR3 covers 17 residues. Trimming pared 7 bases from V and 0 bases from J, leaving 18 bases between. CDR1 is SGHVS, CDR2 FQNEAQ, per germline. This CDR3 reads CASILRPGAPNTGELFF. The CDR3 DNA follows: TGTGCCAGCATACTTAGGCCGGGGGCCCCGAACACCGGGGAGCTGTTTTTT.

The chain has TRBV5-4 and TRBJ2-6; possibly TRBD2 for D (7 bases). The V and J ends lost 4 bases and 11 bases respectively, with 13 bases between them. The CDR3 is 13 residues long. CDR1 is SGHNT, CDR2 YYREEE, per germline (reference sequence). The CDR3 nucleotides are TGTGCCAGCAGCCCTGGAGGGGGGGACGTCCTGACTTTC. Translating it yields CASSPGGGDVLTF.

The V call is TRBV5-6, the J call TRBJ1-2; D is uncertain. V was cut by 2 bases and J by 6 bases, with 5 bases left in between. The CDR3 runs to 11 residues. CDR1 SGHDT and CDR2 YYEEEE come from the germline V gene. The CDR3 region has the DNA TGTGCCAGCAGCTTCGGGAATGGCTACACCTTC. Residues: CASSFGNGYTF.